The present entry profiles one T cell receptor (beta chain) with its context. Its antigen is not identified. This record comes from a study of cytomegalovirus exposure and HLA in healthy donors. Study conclusions and caveats: The CMV antigen specificity of a few CMV-associated chains was confirmed through in vitro analysis. What TCR beta sequences reportedly achieved was accurate prediction of HLA-A and HLA-B alleles in most subjects. The presence/absence work took it that sequencing depth was about the same across donors.

The PCR had 60 Vbeta and 13 Jbeta primers. Source study methods: Later analysis identified around 85 million unique TCR beta chains, about 10 million shared. Libraries were prepared by immunoSEQ multiplex PCR; TCRdb keeps only in-frame clonotypes and omits some of them. V and J calls and clone size are those listed in that table; D and trimming were worked out from the DNA. The table has 60,000 or so clones, roughly 80% seen once; the top ten hold around 1.8%. Germline V CDR1 and CDR2: MDHEN, SYDVKM. J lost 10 bases, V lost 8 bases, and 3 bases had no gene match. CDR3 length: 12 amino acids. The specimen was PBMCs. The receptor was derived from a man aged 35 to 55 in good health and CMV-seronegative. V gene TRBV28 combines with J gene TRBJ1-6, with TRBD1 matching over 9 bases. The CDR3 region is CASGTGNSPLHF. In DNA, the CDR3 is TGTGCCAGCGGGACAGGGAACTCACCCCTCCACTTT.